Presented here are 32 T cell receptor beta chains from one specimen sequenced in a study of blood T cell repertoires in COVID-19. Assay used: immunoSEQ multiplex PCR; TCRdb lists only in-frame clones, some missing. The sample includes 470,000 or so clones, about 89% of them seen just once. The sequenced sample was peripheral blood. Source of these receptors: a woman in her 30s with acute or convalescent COVID-19.

V and J are TRBV24-1 and TRBJ1-1; 8 bases fit TRBD1. This CDR3 region has 14 residues. The ends lost 5 bases at V and 10 bases at J; junction bases unmatched: 11. Germline lookup yields CDR1 KGHDR and CDR2 SFDVKD. CDR3 nucleotides: TGTGCCACCAGTGGAACAGGGGGGAATTACGGAGCTTTCTTT. This encodes CATSGTGGNYGAFF.

V usage is TRBV4-1 and J usage is TRBJ2-1; 8 nucleotides line up with TRBD2. Germline trimming cut 3 bases from V and 6 bases from J; bases unmatched to any gene: 7. The CDR3 covers 15 residues. Germline assignment: CDR1 MGHRA and CDR2 YSYEKL. CDR3 coding DNA: TGCGCCAGCAGCCAGGGACTAGGGGGGGTCAATGAGCAGTTCTTC. This translates into CASSQGLGGVNEQFF.

This rearrangement joins TRBV3-1 (or the pseudogene TRBV3-2) to TRBJ2-7, with 10 bases aligning to TRBD2. Germline V gene lookup returns CDR1 LGHDT and CDR2 YNNKEL (reference sequence). The CDR3 covers 15 residues. The junction had 6 bases not matched to a gene; V was cut back by 3 bases and J by 4 bases. In nucleotides, the CDR3 is TGTGCCAGCAGCCAGATAGCGGGGGGTGCGTACGAGCAGTACTTC. This sequence encodes CASSQIAGGAYEQYF.

This chain connects TRBV7-9 to TRBJ1-2; 9 bases are a match to TRBD1. This CDR3 has 17 amino acids. Germline V gene sequence: CDR1 SEHNR, CDR2 FQNEAQ (reference sequence). Trimming removed 1 base from V and 3 bases from J; junction bases left unmatched: 9. The CDR3, as DNA: TGTGCCAGCAGCTTAGTGTATACAGGGGGCGGAGACTATGGCTACACCTTC. This gives the protein CASSLVYTGGGDYGYTF.

The chain is built from TRBV19 and TRBJ2-6; D might be TRBD2 (5 bases). This CDR3 is built from 19 residues. The V end lost 1 base, the J end lost 0 bases, and 16 bases lay between the germline ends. Germline V gene data show CDR1 as LNHDA and CDR2 as SQIVND (reference sequence). The CDR3, as DNA: TGTGCCAGTAGTATAGCGCCGAGTACGAGGGACTCTGGGGCCAACGTCCTGACTTTC. Its protein product is CASSIAPSTRDSGANVLTF.

This sequence joins TRBV5-1 and TRBJ1-2; D uncertain. The CDR3 has 13 residues. V gave up 2 bases and J gave up 2 bases, with 7 bases separating them. CDR1 SGHRS and CDR2 YFSETQ come from the germline V gene. This chain's CDR3 is CASSFNRNYGYTF. The CDR3 nucleotides read TGCGCCAGCAGCTTCAACAGAAACTATGGCTACACCTTC.

The gene calls are TRBV2 and TRBJ2-1, with TRBD1 matching 8 bases. In germline, CDR1 is SNHLY, CDR2 FYNNEI. This CDR3 contains 15 residues. V shed 3 bases, J shed 4 bases, and the junction held 5 bases outside the gene matches. CDR3 residues: CASSEQGARYNEQFF. The CDR3 nucleotides read TGTGCCAGCAGTGAGCAGGGGGCGCGATACAATGAGCAGTTCTTC.

This clone was recorded only once. This chain joins TRBV30 and TRBJ2-2, with 7 bases lining up with TRBD2. The CDR3 covers 17 residues. Germline V gene sequence: CDR1 GTSNPN, CDR2 SVGIG (reference sequence). The V gene end was trimmed by 4 bases and the J gene end by 3 bases; junction bases not matched to a gene: 14. This CDR3 is CAWITPRGGSDTGELFF. The CDR3 coding sequence is TGTGCCTGGATAACCCCGCGCGGGGGATCGGACACCGGGGAGCTGTTTTTT. Variable domain in full (rest from reference TRBV30 and TRBJ2-2): SQTIHQWPATLVQPVGSPLSLECTVEGTSNPNLYWYRQAAGRGLQLLFYSVGIGQISSEVPQNLSASRPQDRQFILSSKKLLLSDSGFYLCAWITPRGGSDTGELFFGEGSRLTVL.

The J gene is TRBJ2-1, the V gene TRBV7-6; weak D call: TRBD2 (5 bases). Trimming removed 5 bases from V and 0 bases from J, with 17 bases in between. The germline V gene has CDR1 SGHVS and CDR2 FNYEAQ. There are 17 residues in the CDR3. The CDR3 spells CASSPYLTTVSYNEQFF. CDR3 coding DNA: TGTGCCAGCAGCCCTTACCTGACTACGGTCTCCTACAATGAGCAGTTCTTC.

This chain connects TRBV19 to TRBJ1-2, with 9 bases that match TRBD1. CDR1 and CDR2 from the germline V gene are LNHDA and SQIVND (reference sequence). The junction had 8 bases not matched to a gene; V was cut back by 5 bases and J by 4 bases. The CDR3 covers 15 residues. The CDR3, as DNA: TGTGCCAGTAGTTCCCATTCGACAGGGGGCTATGGCTACACCTTC. It codes for CASSSHSTGGYGYTF.

The chain combines TRBV4-1 with TRBJ1-1; tentatively, D is TRBD1 (5 bases). The CDR3 length is 17 residues. Trimming removed 1 base at V and 0 bases at J, with 15 bases between. Germline-derived CDR1 and CDR2 are MGHRA and YSYEKL. The CDR3 protein is CASSQGGTGELNTEAFF. The CDR3 region has the DNA TGCGCCAGCAGCCAAGGGGGAACGGGGGAACTGAACACTGAAGCTTTCTTT.

The J gene is TRBJ1-1, the V gene TRBV7-9, with a possible D match to TRBD1 (5 bases). Germline assignment: CDR1 SEHNR and CDR2 FQNEAQ (reference sequence). Trimming stripped 5 bases from V and 5 bases from J, with 15 bases between. The CDR3 extends over 14 amino acids. CDR3 in amino acids: CASSPGRGGTEAFF. The CDR3 nucleotides read TGTGCCAGCAGCCCCGGGCGGGGCGGGACTGAAGCTTTCTTT.

This clone came up a few times. Here the CDR3 DNA reads TGTGCCAGCAGTCTCTGGGGAGCTGGAAACACCATATATTTT. Its protein product is CASSLWGAGNTIYF. V usage is TRBV2 and J usage is TRBJ1-3; D is undetermined. This CDR3 has 14 residues. Germline V gene data show CDR1 as SNHLY and CDR2 as FYNNEI. V was trimmed by 5 bases and J by 2 bases, leaving 10 bases between them. The full variable domain, with the rest looked up from reference TRBV2 and TRBJ1-3, is EPEVTQTPSHQVTQMGQEVILRCVPISNHLYFYWYRQILGQKVEFLVSFYNNEISEKSEIFDDQFSVERPDGSNFTLKIRSTKLEDSAMYFCASSLWGAGNTIYFGEGSWLTVV.

This clone was found a few times. The chain is built from TRBV5-4 and TRBJ2-7; D not resolved. CDR3 length: 15 residues. Germline-derived CDR1 and CDR2 are SGHNT and YYREEE (reference sequence). The V end lost 2 bases, the J end lost 0 bases, and 12 bases lay between the germline ends. In DNA form, the CDR3 reads TGTGCCAGCAGCTTAGGTGGAGTACTCTCCTACGAGCAGTACTTC. Translated: CASSLGGVLSYEQYF.

The CDR3 region is CASTSGGAREQFF. The DNA of the CDR3 is TGTGCCAGCACTAGCGGGGGGGCCCGGGAGCAGTTCTTC. The genes are TRBV2 and TRBJ2-1; 12 bases line up with TRBD2. CDR3 length: 13 amino acids. J gave up 10 bases and V 7 bases, and 5 bases lay outside the gene matches. The germline gives CDR1 SNHLY, CDR2 FYNNEI.

The genes are TRBV5-1 and TRBJ1-1; TRBD1 might be the D (5 bases). Trimming removed 1 base at V and 0 bases at J, with 7 bases between. The CDR3 loop spans 14 amino acids. From germline, CDR1 is SGHRS and CDR2 YFSETQ. The CDR3 reads CASSLSGLNTEAFF. The CDR3 DNA reads as TGCGCCAGCAGCTTGTCAGGGCTGAACACTGAAGCTTTCTTT.

The rearrangement links TRBV15 to TRBJ1-5; D is undetermined. The CDR3 runs to 19 residues. With 1 base removed from V and 0 bases from J, the gap between germline ends came to 19 bases. Germline V CDR1 and CDR2: LNHNV, YYDKDF (reference sequence). The CDR3 protein is CATSRGPLNRGYSNQPQHF. The CDR3 DNA reads TGTGCCACCAGCAGAGGTCCGTTAAACCGGGGATATAGCAATCAGCCCCAGCATTTT.

The rearrangement joins TRBV4-1 to TRBJ2-2; 8 positions agree with TRBD2. The CDR3 consists of 15 residues. The V gene's germline CDR1 is MGHRA and CDR2 YSYEKL. V was pared by 3 bases and J by 7 bases, with 7 bases of the junction left unmatched. In nucleotides, the CDR3 is TGCGCCAGCAGCCAGATAAGCGGGGGCATCGGGGAGCTGTTTTTT. Amino acids: CASSQISGGIGELFF.

The chain links TRBV2 to TRBJ1-4, with a weak D call TRBD1 (5 bases). Between the trimmed V and J ends, which lost 5 bases and 0 bases, there was a span of 7 bases. The germline V gene encodes CDR1 SNHLY and CDR2 FYNNEI. The CDR3 has 14 amino acids. CDR3 DNA: TGTGCCAGCAGTAGACAGACAACTAATGAAAAACTGTTTTTT. Protein sequence: CASSRQTTNEKLFF.

The chain uses TRBV4-1 and TRBJ1-1; no clear D gene. V lost 1 base and J 2 bases, leaving 11 bases between the germline ends. The germline V gene has CDR1 MGHRA and CDR2 YSYEKL. The CDR3 extends over 15 amino acids. The DNA for the CDR3 is TGCGCCAGCAGCCAAGGGGTTCGGGGTAACACTGAAGCTTTCTTT. It is translated as CASSQGVRGNTEAFF.

This chain uses TRBV25-1 with TRBJ2-1; 8 bases are shared with TRBD2. Germline V gene data show CDR1 as MGHDK and CDR2 as SYGVNS. The trim removed 6 bases at V and 6 bases at J, leaving 10 bases unmatched. This CDR3 contains 15 residues. The CDR3 bases are TGTGCCAGCAGCGCCCCAGGTCGGGGGGGCAATGAGCAGTTCTTC. It is translated as CASSAPGRGGNEQFF.

This sequence joins TRBV7-3 and TRBJ1-6; D is unresolved. Trimming removed 5 bases from V and 5 bases from J, with 19 bases in between. CDR1 is SGHTA and CDR2 is FQGTGA in the germline V gene. This CDR3 is built from 17 residues. The CDR3 nucleotides read TGTGCCAGCAGCATCAATCAGGTACGGTCGGATAATTCACCCCTCCACTTT. The encoded protein is CASSINQVRSDNSPLHF.

CDR3: CASSSALGLARSYEQYF. The CDR3 DNA is TGCGCCAGCAGCAGTGCCCTTGGACTAGCGCGCTCCTACGAGCAGTACTTC. The chain is built from TRBV5-1 and TRBJ2-7; 9 bases line up with TRBD2. CDR3 length: 17 residues. The V gene's germline CDR1 is SGHRS and CDR2 YFSETQ. V lost 4 bases, J lost 0 bases, and 11 bases stayed unmatched.

The chain carries TRBV21-1 and TRBJ2-1; TRBD2 was called by the table and not checked on the DNA. TRBV21-1 is assigned pseudogene status. The CDR3 extends over 14 amino acids. The CDR3 sequence is CASSKGEGSLEQFF. CDR3 coding DNA: TGTGCCAGCAGCAAAGGTGAGGGCTCTTTGGAGCAGTTCTTC.

This sequence joins TRBV6-4 and TRBJ1-1, with unresolved D. Germline V gene sequence: CDR1 MRHNA, CDR2 SNTAGT. The V gene lost 0 bases and the J gene lost 4 bases, with 12 bases spanning the gap. This CDR3 contains 15 residues. CDR3 nucleotides: TGTGCCAGCAGTGACTCCGGGAGTCCGCGCACTGAAGCTTTCTTT. As protein: CASSDSGSPRTEAFF.

The chain joins TRBV28 to TRBJ2-2; D possibly corresponds to TRBD2 (6 bases). Per the germline V gene, CDR1 is MDHEN and CDR2 is SYDVKM. V was shortened by 7 bases and J by 3 bases, with 15 bases between the two germline ends. This CDR3 has 15 amino acids. Here the CDR3 DNA reads TGTGCCAGCATCGGGAGTTTTTGGGACACCGGGGAGCTGTTTTTT. Residues: CASIGSFWDTGELFF.

The V and J genes are TRBV2 and TRBJ2-5; 8 bases map to TRBD2. The V gene's germline CDR1 is SNHLY and CDR2 FYNNEI. This CDR3 region has 15 residues. Germline trimming cut 10 bases from V and 0 bases from J; bases unmatched to any gene: 10. For the CDR3, the DNA is TGTGCCACCTTAGCGGGGAGCTCGTACCAAGAGACCCAGTACTTC. Protein product: CATLAGSSYQETQYF.

The CDR3 DNA is TGTGCCAGCAGCCCCTACAGTGGCGAGCCTGAAGCTTTCTTT. Protein: CASSPYSGEPEAFF. The chain links TRBV11-2 to TRBJ1-1; no firm D call. CDR1 SGHAT and CDR2 FQNNGV come from the germline V gene. V was trimmed by 5 bases and J by 6 bases, leaving 16 bases between them. The CDR3 covers 14 residues. The whole variable domain, remainder taken from reference TRBV11-2 and TRBJ1-1, is EAGVAQSPRYKIIEKRQSVAFWCNPISGHATLYWYQQILGQGPKLLIQFQNNGVVDDSQLPKDRFSAERLKGVDSTLKIQPAKLEDSAVYLCASSPYSGEPEAFFGQGTRLTVV.

The rearrangement links TRBV29-1 to TRBJ1-1, with D perhaps TRBD1 (5 bases). The length of the CDR3 is 12 residues. Germline-derived CDR1 and CDR2 are SQVTM and ANQGSEA. Trimming took 7 bases from V and 4 from J, leaving 13 bases between them. The CDR3 nucleotides are TGCAGCGGGGAGGGGATTAGCACTGAAGCTTTCTTT. It encodes CSGEGISTEAFF.

The chain employs TRBV5-1 and TRBJ2-7; 8 bases map to TRBD1. The V and J ends lost 4 bases and 4 bases, in that order; junction bases with no gene match: 10. Per the germline V gene, CDR1 is SGHRS and CDR2 is YFSETQ. The CDR3 runs to 15 residues. The CDR3 DNA sequence: TGCGCCAGCAGCAACCCGACAGGGGATACGTACGAGCAGTACTTC. It specifies CASSNPTGDTYEQYF.

There are a few counts of this clone. The chain combines TRBV5-1 with TRBJ1-6; D is uncertain. Per germline, CDR1 SGHRS and CDR2 YFSETQ. There are 13 residues in the CDR3. Deletions cut 5 bases from V and 5 bases from J, with 8 bases between. The DNA for the CDR3 is TGCGCCAGCAGTTCCCGGGATAATTCACCCCTCCACTTT. It is translated as CASSSRDNSPLHF.

The gene calls are TRBV13 and TRBJ2-2; 9 bases line up with TRBD2. CDR1 is PRHDT and CDR2 is FYEKMQ in the germline V gene (reference sequence). The V and J ends lost 7 bases and 7 bases, in that order; junction bases with no gene match: 7. CDR3 length: 14 amino acids. CDR3 sequence reads: CASKAGGQSGELFF. DNA of the CDR3: TGTGCCAGCAAGGCGGGGGGGCAAAGCGGGGAGCTGTTTTTT.